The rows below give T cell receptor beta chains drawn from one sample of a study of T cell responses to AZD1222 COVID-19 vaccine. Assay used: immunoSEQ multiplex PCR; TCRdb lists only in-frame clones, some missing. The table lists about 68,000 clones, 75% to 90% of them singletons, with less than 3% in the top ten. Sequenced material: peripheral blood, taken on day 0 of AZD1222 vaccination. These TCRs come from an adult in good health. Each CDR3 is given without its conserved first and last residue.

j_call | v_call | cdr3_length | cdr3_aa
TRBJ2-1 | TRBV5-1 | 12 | ASSASGAYNEQF
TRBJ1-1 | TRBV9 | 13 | ASSEGATSNTEAF
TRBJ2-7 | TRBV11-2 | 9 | ASSFGLEQY
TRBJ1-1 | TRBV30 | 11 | AADRGLDTEAF
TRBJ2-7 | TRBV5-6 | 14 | ASSLLDGLAGREQY
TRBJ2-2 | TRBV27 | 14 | ASSFRGVVSTGELF
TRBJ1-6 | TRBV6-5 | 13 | ASTYGILDNSPLH
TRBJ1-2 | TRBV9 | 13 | ASSVGTGLNYGYT
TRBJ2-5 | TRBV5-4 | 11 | ASNRLGGMAQY
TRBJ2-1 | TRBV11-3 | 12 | ASSTGGVYNEQF
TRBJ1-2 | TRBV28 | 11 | ASSLVSGEGYT
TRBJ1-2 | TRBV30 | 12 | AWSVLGRNYGYT
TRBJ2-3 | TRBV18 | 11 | ASSPPTTDTQY
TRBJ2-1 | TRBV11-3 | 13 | ASSLEFHRGDEQF
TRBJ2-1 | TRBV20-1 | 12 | SASLAGGRNEQF
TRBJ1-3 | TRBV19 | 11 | ASRDITGNTIY
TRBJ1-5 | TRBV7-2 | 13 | ASSLVSSSNQPQH
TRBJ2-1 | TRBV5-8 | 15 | ASSLDRGSSSYNEQF
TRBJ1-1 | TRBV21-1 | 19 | ASSPGGVDGGRDRALTEAF
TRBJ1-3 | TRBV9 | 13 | ASSSPGGSGNTIY
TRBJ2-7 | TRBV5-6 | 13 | ASSLGRWLAGGQY
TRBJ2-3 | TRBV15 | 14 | ATSPRDREFTDTQY